Below are 27 T cell receptor beta chains sequenced from a single sample in a study of chronic HIV infection and antiretroviral therapy. A single record per CDR3 protein comes from TCRdb applying MiXCR to the 5' RACE reads. The table lists 30,000 to 45,000 distinct CDR3 sequences, about 8.9% of them singletons. Sequencing was performed on peripheral blood. Receptors originate from an adult who had HIV and had not received antiretroviral therapy, or was an uninfected healthy control (not recorded which).

The sample holds one count of this clonotype. The genes are TRBV2 and TRBJ2-1; TRBD1 might be the D (7 bases). This CDR3 is 16 amino acids long. Germline V gene sequence: CDR1 SNHLY, CDR2 FYNNEI. V was shortened by 7 bases and J by 7 bases, with 23 bases between the two germline ends. CDR3 nucleotide sequence: TGTGCCAGCACCCTCCTCGGGCAGGGGGGTAGGAATGAGCAGTTCTTC. Translation gives CASTLLGQGGRNEQFF.

Ten or more counts support this clonotype. The chain employs TRBV7-6 and TRBJ2-5; D gene unclear. CDR1 and CDR2 (germline): SGHVS, FNYEAQ. Trimming removed 1 base at V and 5 bases at J, with 11 bases between. The CDR3 loop spans 14 amino acids. This CDR3 reads CASSLEGDGETQYF. The CDR3 DNA reads TGTGCCAGCAGCTTAGAGGGCGATGGGGAGACCCAGTACTTC. Drawing the rest from reference TRBV7-6 and TRBJ2-5, the complete variable domain is GAGVSQSPRYKVTKRGQDVALRCDPISGHVSLYWYRQALGQGPEFLTYFNYEAQQDKSGLPNDRFSAERPEGSISTLTIQRTEQRDSAMYRCASSLEGDGETQYFGPGTRLLVL.

This chain links TRBV4-2 with TRBJ2-1, with 8 bases that match TRBD2. The CDR3 length is 16 residues. Looked up from germline, CDR1 is LGHNA and CDR2 is YNFKEQ. The junction had 11 bases not matched to a gene; V was cut back by 1 base and J by 9 bases. The CDR3 DNA follows: TGTGCCAGCAGCCAAGTTATCACGGGAGGGGTCGGTGAGCAGTTCTTC. Its translation is CASSQVITGGVGEQFF.

This rearrangement joins TRBV29-1 to TRBJ2-7; 13 nucleotides agree with TRBD2. CDR1 is SQVTM, CDR2 ANQGSEA, per germline. CDR3 length equals 14 residues. Trimming took 2 bases from V and 4 from J; bases not matched to a gene: 2. The CDR3 nucleotides read TGCAGCGTTGAAAAGACTAGCGGGAGGTACGAGCAGTACTTC. Amino acid sequence: CSVEKTSGRYEQYF.

The sample holds many counts of this clonotype. The junction differs from germline at one of its ends, possibly a read error. The gene calls are TRBV7-9 and TRBJ2-6; 8 nucleotides agree with TRBD1. The germline gives CDR1 SEHNR, CDR2 FQNEAQ (reference sequence). The CDR3 length is 15 residues. The CDR3 spells CAGRGLLSGANVLTF. In DNA, the CDR3 is TGTGCCGGCAGGGGGCTATTGTCTGGGGCCAACGTCCTGACTTTC.

This chain links TRBV3-1 with TRBJ2-2, with D tentatively TRBD2 (5 bases). Looked up from germline, CDR1 is LGHDT and CDR2 is YNNKEL (reference sequence). The length of the CDR3 is 13 residues. Trimming removed 3 bases from V and 3 bases from J, with 5 bases in between. The DNA for the CDR3 is TGTGCCAGCAGCCAGCGGGACACCGGGGAGCTGTTTTTT. The encoded protein is CASSQRDTGELFF.

This clonotype has more than one count but fewer than ten. The chain uses TRBV9 and TRBJ2-1; TRBD1 agrees at 9 bases. The CDR3 contains 17 residues. With V trimmed by 4 bases and J by 8 bases, 16 bases remained unmatched. Germline lookup yields CDR1 SGDLS and CDR2 YYNGEE. As DNA, the CDR3 is TGTGCCAGCAGCCTGGAAGGACAGGGGAATAGTAACGATGAGCAGTTCTTC. Translating it yields CASSLEGQGNSNDEQFF.

This clonotype was seen ten or more times. This chain connects TRBV6-2 or TRBV6-3 to TRBJ2-3, with TRBD1 matching 7 bases. V gave up 2 bases and J gave up 4 bases; unmatched junction bases: 6. CDR3 length: 15 residues. Germline CDR1 MNHEY, CDR2 SVGEGT. CDR3 DNA: TGTGCCAGCAGTTACCTGTCGACAGGGCCAGATACGCAGTATTTT. Translated, it gives CASSYLSTGPDTQYF.

At least ten counts were recorded for this clonotype. J is TRBJ2-1 and V is TRBV5-1, with no clear D. The CDR3 loop spans 11 amino acids. Germline CDR1 SGHRS, CDR2 YFSETQ. V was shortened by 3 bases and J by 7 bases, with 5 bases between the two germline ends. Here the CDR3 reads CASSSFNEQFF. The CDR3 DNA sequence: TGCGCCAGCAGCTCTTTTAATGAGCAGTTCTTC.

The chain combines TRBV7-8 with TRBJ2-5, with TRBD2 matching over 10 bases. Germline-derived CDR1 and CDR2 are SGHVS and FQNEAQ. J lost 4 bases, V lost 4 bases, and 9 bases had no gene match. This CDR3 has 16 amino acids. DNA of the CDR3: TGTGCCAGCAGCTCCCCACCCCGACTAGCGGGAGAGACCCAGTACTTC. It specifies CASSSPPRLAGETQYF.

The chain employs TRBV14 and TRBJ2-7; D unresolved. Between the trimmed V and J ends, which lost 1 base and 3 bases, there was a span of 4 bases. Germline CDR1 SGHDN, CDR2 FVKESK. The CDR3 contains 12 residues. CDR3 loop: CASSQVRYEQYF. The CDR3 DNA is TGTGCCAGCAGCCAAGTGCGCTACGAGCAGTACTTC.

There are many counts of this clonotype. The rearrangement links TRBV7-2 to TRBJ2-4; TRBD2 matches 8 bases. Trimming took 0 bases from V and 8 from J; bases not matched to a gene: 3. The CDR3 has 14 residues. The germline gives CDR1 SGHTA, CDR2 FQGNSA. The DNA of the CDR3 is TGTGCCAGCAGCTTAGCAGCGGGGGCGGACATTCAGTACTTC. Protein sequence: CASSLAAGADIQYF.

There are a few counts of this clonotype. The chain couples TRBV28 to TRBJ1-2; D uncertain. This CDR3 region has 12 residues. The V and J ends lost 3 bases and 2 bases respectively, with 4 bases between them. Germline V lookup: CDR1 MDHEN, CDR2 SYDVKM. The CDR3 region is CASSLLNYGYTF. The CDR3 coding sequence is TGTGCCAGCAGTTTGCTAAACTATGGCTACACCTTC.

This clonotype was detected only a few times. The J gene is TRBJ2-3, the V gene TRBV7-9; D uncertain. CDR1 and CDR2 (germline): SEHNR, FQNEAQ (reference sequence). Trimming cost V 4 bases and J 6 bases, with 8 bases left between them. The CDR3 contains 12 residues. CDR3 sequence: CASSWGLDTQYF. CDR3 DNA sequence: TGTGCCAGCAGCTGGGGTCTTGATACGCAGTATTTT.

This clonotype showed up just a few times. The rearrangement links TRBV24-1 to TRBJ2-1; 8 positions match TRBD1. CDR1 KGHDR and CDR2 SFDVKD come from the germline V gene. There are 14 residues in the CDR3. Losses at the gene ends were 9 bases for V and 7 bases for J; bases not matched to a gene: 10. This CDR3 reads CATETGAIGNEQFF. CDR3 coding DNA: TGTGCCACCGAGACAGGGGCCATAGGGAATGAGCAGTTCTTC.

This clonotype was observed a handful of times. The chain links TRBV3-1 to TRBJ1-1, with D possibly matching TRBD1 (6 bases). CDR3 length: 15 amino acids. CDR1 is LGHDT and CDR2 is YNNKEL in the germline V gene (reference sequence). Trimming left V 4 bases short and J 5 bases short, with 17 bases between. The CDR3 nucleotides read TGTGCCAGCAGCCTCTACGGGCAGGGGAAAACTGAAGCTTTCTTT. Its protein is CASSLYGQGKTEAFF.

This clonotype was picked up many times. The chain links TRBV28 to TRBJ2-7; the match to TRBD2 covers 8 bases. Germline CDR1 reads MDHEN; CDR2 reads SYDVKM. The length of the CDR3 is 14 residues. With 6 bases clipped from V and 2 bases from J, the junction kept 6 bases outside the gene matches. For the CDR3, the DNA is TGTGCCAGCAGGTTCCCGGGAGGGCCCTACGAGCAGTACTTC. This sequence encodes CASRFPGGPYEQYF.

This clonotype has more than one count but fewer than ten. The chain links TRBV28 to TRBJ1-2; 8 bases map to TRBD1. The CDR3 spans 13 residues. The J segment lost 8 bases and the V segment lost 3 bases, leaving 5 bases of the junction unmatched. Germline-derived CDR1 and CDR2 are MDHEN and SYDVKM. This CDR3 is CASSFNTGGGYTF. DNA for the CDR3: TGTGCCAGCAGTTTTAACACAGGGGGGGGCTACACCTTC.

This chain connects TRBV5-1 to TRBJ1-1; maybe TRBD1 (6 bases). CDR3 length: 15 amino acids. Trimming shortened V by 0 bases and J by 6 bases, and 15 bases separated the two germline ends. Per the germline V gene, CDR1 is SGHRS and CDR2 is YFSETQ. CDR3: CASSLAERQDAEAFF. CDR3 nucleotide sequence: TGCGCCAGCAGCTTGGCCGAGAGACAGGACGCTGAAGCTTTCTTT. Drawing the rest from reference TRBV5-1 and TRBJ1-1, the complete variable domain is KAGVTQTPRYLIKTRGQQVTLSCSPISGHRSVSWYQQTPGQGLQFLFEYFSETQRNKGNFPGRFSGRQFSNSRSEMNVSTLELGDSALYLCASSLAERQDAEAFFGQGTRLTVV.

The chain carries TRBV29-1 and TRBJ2-2; D is perhaps TRBD2 (5 bases). CDR1 is SQVTM, CDR2 ANQGSEA, per germline. V lost 6 bases and J 7 bases, leaving 15 bases between the germline ends. CDR3 size: 13 residues. DNA for the CDR3: TGCAGCGTGGGAGTAGGGCGCGGCGGGGAGCTGTTTTTT. It is translated as CSVGVGRGGELFF.

This clonotype was picked up many times. This chain uses TRBV29-1 with TRBJ2-3; tentative D call: TRBD2 (6 bases). Germline CDR1 is SQVTM and CDR2 is ANQGSEA. Trimming shortened V by 6 bases and J by 2 bases, and 12 bases separated the two germline ends. This CDR3 has 13 residues. CDR3 sequence reads: CSVDGTYTDTQYF. CDR3 nucleotide sequence: TGCAGCGTGGACGGGACTTACACAGATACGCAGTATTTT.

V is TRBV7-9 and J is TRBJ2-1, with 7 positions matching TRBD2. The CDR3 spans 15 residues. Germline V lookup: CDR1 SEHNR, CDR2 FQNEAQ (reference sequence). The trim removed 3 bases at V and 2 bases at J, leaving 4 bases unmatched. The CDR3 bases are TGTGCCAGCAGCTTTGCTAGCGGAGCCTACAATGAGCAGTTCTTC. Translation gives CASSFASGAYNEQFF.

This clonotype was seen many times. V usage is TRBV6-1 and J usage is TRBJ2-1; 8 bases align to TRBD1. The length of the CDR3 is 15 residues. Germline trimming cut 2 bases from V and 9 bases from J; bases unmatched to any gene: 9. Germline-derived CDR1 and CDR2 are MNHNS and SASEGT. The CDR3 DNA is TGTGCCAGCAGTGAACAGGGGGCGAAACGGGGTGAGCAGTTCTTC. As protein: CASSEQGAKRGEQFF.

The table lists this clonotype with many counts. The rearrangement links TRBV20-1 to TRBJ1-2; D remains unclear. CDR1 and CDR2 (germline): DFQATT, SNEGSKA (reference sequence). The CDR3 contains 13 residues. The ends were cut back, 2 bases at V and 2 bases at J, with 9 bases in the middle. In DNA form, the CDR3 reads TGCAGTGCTAGAAGGGCAGAGAACTATGGCTACACCTTC. This codes for CSARRAENYGYTF.

The sample holds a few counts of this clonotype. V gene TRBV19 combines with J gene TRBJ2-1; TRBD1 matches at 8 bases. The V gene end was trimmed by 4 bases and the J gene end by 4 bases; junction bases not matched to a gene: 3. Looked up from germline, CDR1 is LNHDA and CDR2 is SQIVND (reference sequence). This CDR3 contains 14 residues. The CDR3 here is CASSNWTGYNEQFF. DNA for the CDR3: TGTGCCAGTAGTAACTGGACAGGGTACAATGAGCAGTTCTTC.

The V gene is TRBV28, the J gene TRBJ1-4, with unresolved D. Trimming cost V 3 bases and J 8 bases, with 13 bases left between them. The CDR3 length is 14 residues. Germline values: CDR1 MDHEN, CDR2 SYDVKM. The CDR3 bases are TGTGCCAGCAGTTTCGTTCAAGGGCGGGAAAAACTGTTTTTT. It yields the protein CASSFVQGREKLFF.

This clonotype occurred a few times. V gene TRBV7-6 combines with J gene TRBJ2-1; D may be TRBD1 or TRBD2 (5 bases each). V was shortened by 1 base and J by 9 bases, with 13 bases between the two germline ends. This CDR3 has 14 amino acids. Per germline, CDR1 SGHVS and CDR2 FNYEAQ. The CDR3 reads CASSLEWLGTEQFF. The CDR3, as DNA: TGTGCCAGCAGCTTAGAGTGGTTGGGGACTGAGCAGTTCTTC.